This TCR beta chain was sequenced for a study of PD-1 blockade in classical Hodgkin lymphoma. Some clones are missing from TCRdb's copy, which holds only in-frame ones; the method was immunoSEQ multiplex PCR. This repertoire shows fewer than 90,000 clones, 90% to 95% found once; its top ten account for around 8.5%. This CDR3 region has 15 residues. CDR1 SGHAT and CDR2 FQNNGV come from the germline V gene. The junction had 8 bases not matched to a gene; V was cut back by 6 bases and J by 8 bases. Relapse was seen in all patients after autologous stem cell transplantation, and brentuximab vedotin exposure was variable.

Sequenced material: peripheral blood mononuclear cells (PBMCs), taken at baseline. This TCR was recovered from a human donor with classical Hodgkin lymphoma. The V and J genes are TRBV11-2 and TRBJ1-6, with TRBD1 matching over 9 bases. CDR3 loop: CASSLEGQGYSPLHF. The CDR3 DNA sequence: TGTGCCAGCAGTCTAGAGGGACAGGGTTATTCACCCCTCCACTTT.